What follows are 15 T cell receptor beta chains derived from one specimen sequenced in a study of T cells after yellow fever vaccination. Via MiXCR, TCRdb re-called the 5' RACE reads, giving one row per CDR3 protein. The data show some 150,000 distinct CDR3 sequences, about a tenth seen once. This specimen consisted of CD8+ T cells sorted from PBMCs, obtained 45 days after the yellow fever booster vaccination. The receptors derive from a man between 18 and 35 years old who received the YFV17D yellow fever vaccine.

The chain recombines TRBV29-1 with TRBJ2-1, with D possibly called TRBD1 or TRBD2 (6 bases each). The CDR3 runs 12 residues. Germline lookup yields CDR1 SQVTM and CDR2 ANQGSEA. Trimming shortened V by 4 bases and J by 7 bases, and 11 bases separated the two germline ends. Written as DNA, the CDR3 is TGCAGCGTTGGGAGGGGGACAAATGAGCAGTTCTTC. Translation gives CSVGRGTNEQFF.

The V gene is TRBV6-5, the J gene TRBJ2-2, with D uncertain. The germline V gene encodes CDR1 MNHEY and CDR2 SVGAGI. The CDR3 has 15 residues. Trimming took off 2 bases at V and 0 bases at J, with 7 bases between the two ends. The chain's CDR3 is CASSYGTPNTGELFF. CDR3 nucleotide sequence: TGTGCCAGCAGTTACGGAACACCGAACACCGGGGAGCTGTTTTTT.

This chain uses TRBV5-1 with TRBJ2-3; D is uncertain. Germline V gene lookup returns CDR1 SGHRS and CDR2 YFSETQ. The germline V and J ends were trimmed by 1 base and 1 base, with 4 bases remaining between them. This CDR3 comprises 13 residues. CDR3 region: CASSLRRTDTQYF. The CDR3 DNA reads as TGCGCCAGCAGCTTGAGACGCACAGATACGCAGTATTTT.

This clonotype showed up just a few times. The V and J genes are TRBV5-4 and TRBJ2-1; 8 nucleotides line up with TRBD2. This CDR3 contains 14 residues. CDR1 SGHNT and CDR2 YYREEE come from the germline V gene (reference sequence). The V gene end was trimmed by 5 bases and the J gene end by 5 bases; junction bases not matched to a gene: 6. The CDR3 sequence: CASRERGIHNEQFF. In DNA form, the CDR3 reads TGTGCCAGCAGGGAGCGGGGGATCCACAATGAGCAGTTCTTC.

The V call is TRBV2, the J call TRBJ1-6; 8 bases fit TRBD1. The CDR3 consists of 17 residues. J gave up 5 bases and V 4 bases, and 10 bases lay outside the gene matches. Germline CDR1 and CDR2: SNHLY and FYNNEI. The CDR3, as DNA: TGTGCCAGCAGTGGCTATCCTGGACAGGGTGATAATTCACCCCTCCACTTT. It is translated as CASSGYPGQGDNSPLHF.

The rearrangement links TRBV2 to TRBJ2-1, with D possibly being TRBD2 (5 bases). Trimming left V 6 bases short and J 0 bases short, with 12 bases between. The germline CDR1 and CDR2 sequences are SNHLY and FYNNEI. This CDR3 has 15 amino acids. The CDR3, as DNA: TGTGCCAGCAGGCTTTTAACTAGCTCCTACAATGAGCAGTTCTTC. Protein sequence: CASRLLTSSYNEQFF.

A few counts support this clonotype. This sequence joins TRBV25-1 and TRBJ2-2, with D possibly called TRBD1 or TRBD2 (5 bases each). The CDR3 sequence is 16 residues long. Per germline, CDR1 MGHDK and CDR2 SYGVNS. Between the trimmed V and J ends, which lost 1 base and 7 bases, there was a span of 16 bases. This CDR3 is CASSEFVTGDVGELFF. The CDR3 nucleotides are TGTGCCAGCAGTGAATTTGTAACCGGGGACGTCGGGGAGCTGTTTTTT. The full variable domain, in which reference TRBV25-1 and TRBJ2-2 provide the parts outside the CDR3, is EADIYQTPRYLVIGTGKKITLECSQTMGHDKMYWYQQDPGMELHLIHYSYGVNSTEKGDLSSESTVSRIRTEHFPLTLESARPSHTSQYLCASSEFVTGDVGELFFGEGSRLTVL.

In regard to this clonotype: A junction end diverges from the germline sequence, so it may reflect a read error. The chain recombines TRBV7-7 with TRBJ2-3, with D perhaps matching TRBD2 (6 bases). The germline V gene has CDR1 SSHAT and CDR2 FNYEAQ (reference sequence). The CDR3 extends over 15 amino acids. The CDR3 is CASSPAGLPTDTQYF. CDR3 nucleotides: TGTGCTAGCAGCCCGGCGGGGCTGCCCACAGATACGCAGTATTTT.

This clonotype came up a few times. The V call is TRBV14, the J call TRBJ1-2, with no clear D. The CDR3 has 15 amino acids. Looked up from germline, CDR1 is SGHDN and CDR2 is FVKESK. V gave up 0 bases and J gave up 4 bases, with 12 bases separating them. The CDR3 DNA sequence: TGTGCCAGCAGCCAAGAAGTCCCGCCGATCTATGGCTACACCTTC. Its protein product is CASSQEVPPIYGYTF.

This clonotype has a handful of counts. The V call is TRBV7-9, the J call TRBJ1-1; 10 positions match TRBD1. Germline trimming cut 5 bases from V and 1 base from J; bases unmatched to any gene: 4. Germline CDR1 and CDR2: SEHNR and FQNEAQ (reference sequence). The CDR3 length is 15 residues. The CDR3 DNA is TGTGCCAGCAGCCATCGACAGGGGGCGAACACTGAAGCTTTCTTT. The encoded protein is CASSHRQGANTEAFF.

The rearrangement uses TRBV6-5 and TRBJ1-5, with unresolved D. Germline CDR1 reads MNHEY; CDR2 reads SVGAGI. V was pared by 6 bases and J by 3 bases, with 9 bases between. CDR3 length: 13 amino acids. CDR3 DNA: TGTGCCAGCAGGGAATACAACAATCAGCCCCAGCATTTT. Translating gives CASREYNNQPQHF.

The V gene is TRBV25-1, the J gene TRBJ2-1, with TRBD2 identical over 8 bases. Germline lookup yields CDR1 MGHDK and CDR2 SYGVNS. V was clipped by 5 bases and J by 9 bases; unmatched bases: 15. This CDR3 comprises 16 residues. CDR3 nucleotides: TGTGCCAGCAGTACTCATTTGACTAGCGCGGAGTCTGAGCAGTTCTTC. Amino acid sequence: CASSTHLTSAESEQFF.

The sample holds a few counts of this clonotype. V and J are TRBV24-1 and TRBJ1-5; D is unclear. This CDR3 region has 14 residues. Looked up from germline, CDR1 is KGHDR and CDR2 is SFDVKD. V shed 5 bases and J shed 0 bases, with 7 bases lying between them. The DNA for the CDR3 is TGTGCCACCAGTGGGCTCAATAGCAATCAGCCCCAGCATTTT. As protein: CATSGLNSNQPQHF.

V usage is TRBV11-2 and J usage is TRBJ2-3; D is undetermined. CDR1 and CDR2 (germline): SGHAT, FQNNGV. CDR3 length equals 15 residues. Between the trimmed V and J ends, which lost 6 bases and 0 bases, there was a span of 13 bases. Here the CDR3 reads CASRARAASTDTQYF. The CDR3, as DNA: TGTGCCAGCAGAGCAAGGGCGGCTAGCACAGATACGCAGTATTTT.

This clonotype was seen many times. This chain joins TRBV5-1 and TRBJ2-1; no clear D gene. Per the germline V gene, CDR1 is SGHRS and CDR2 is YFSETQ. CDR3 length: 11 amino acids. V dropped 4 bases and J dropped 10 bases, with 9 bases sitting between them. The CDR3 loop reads CASSINREQFF. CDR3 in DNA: TGCGCCAGCAGCATCAACAGAGAGCAGTTCTTC. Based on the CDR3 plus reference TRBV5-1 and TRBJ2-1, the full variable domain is KAGVTQTPRYLIKTRGQQVTLSCSPISGHRSVSWYQQTPGQGLQFLFEYFSETQRNKGNFPGRFSGRQFSNSRSEMNVSTLELGDSALYLCASSINREQFFGPGTRLTVL.